The 8 T cell receptor beta chains below all came from one sample that was sequenced in a study of cytomegalovirus exposure and HLA in healthy donors. Both 60 Vbeta primers and 13 Jbeta primers went into the PCR. Method: immunoSEQ multiplex PCR; TCRdb's copy keeps in-frame clones and lacks some. The sample has about 99,000 clones, roughly three quarters seen once. The sample was PBMCs. The receptors were gathered from a woman in her late teens or twenties in good health and CMV-seropositive.

The CDR3 DNA reads as TGTGCCAGCAGCATACTTCTAGCGGGAGCGGGCCAAGAGACCCAGTACTTC. Its translation: CASSILLAGAGQETQYF. The chain recombines TRBV7-6 with TRBJ2-5; the match to TRBD2 covers 10 bases. The V segment lost 5 bases and the J segment 1 base; nucleotides outside the gene matches: 10. Per the germline V gene, CDR1 is SGHVS and CDR2 is FNYEAQ. The CDR3 is made up of 17 amino acids. The complete variable domain, with remaining parts taken from reference TRBV7-6 and TRBJ2-5, reads GAGVSQSPRYKVTKRGQDVALRCDPISGHVSLYWYRQALGQGPEFLTYFNYEAQQDKSGLPNDRFSAERPEGSISTLTIQRTEQRDSAMYRCASSILLAGAGQETQYFGPGTRLLVL.

The chain employs TRBV7-2 and TRBJ2-1, with D hard to call. This CDR3 has 11 amino acids. CDR1 is SGHTA and CDR2 is FQGNSA in the germline V gene. Trimming removed 2 bases from V and 11 bases from J, with 7 bases in between. CDR3 residues: CASSLRAKQFF. CDR3 bases: TGTGCCAGCAGCTTACGAGCCAAGCAGTTCTTC.

The DNA for the CDR3 is TGCGCCAGCAGCTTGGGGACCTTAGCGGAATCCTACAATGAGCAGTTCTTC. Its protein product is CASSLGTLAESYNEQFF. The chain joins TRBV5-1 to TRBJ2-1; a weak D match, TRBD2 (6 bases). The germline V gene has CDR1 SGHRS and CDR2 YFSETQ. This CDR3 contains 17 residues. V was shortened by 0 bases and J by 1 base, with 14 bases between the two germline ends.

This chain uses TRBV11-2 with TRBJ2-5; 8 bases are shared with TRBD1. Germline assignment: CDR1 SGHAT and CDR2 FQNNGV. The CDR3 has 15 amino acids. Trimming cost V 2 bases and J 5 bases; bases outside gene matches: 7. Here the CDR3 DNA reads TGTGCCAGCAGCTTATGGACAGGGAGACAGGAGACCCAGTACTTC. Its translation: CASSLWTGRQETQYF.

The V call is TRBV10-3, the J call TRBJ1-5, with TRBD1 matching over 9 bases. V shed 4 bases, J shed 5 bases, and the junction held 0 bases outside the gene matches. Looked up from germline, CDR1 is ENHRY and CDR2 is SYGVKD. This CDR3 spans 13 amino acids. As DNA, the CDR3 is TGTGCCATCAGTGGGACAGGGGATCAGCCCCAGCATTTT. Protein sequence: CAISGTGDQPQHF.

The chain uses TRBV7-9 and TRBJ2-1; 7 positions match TRBD1. J gave up 2 bases and V 5 bases, and 9 bases lay outside the gene matches. Germline loops: CDR1 SEHNR, CDR2 FQNEAQ (reference sequence). The CDR3 consists of 16 residues. The CDR3 DNA sequence: TGTGCCAGCAGCACGAGGGACAGAGATCCCTACAATGAGCAGTTCTTC. The encoded protein is CASSTRDRDPYNEQFF.

The gene calls are TRBV6-1 and TRBJ1-5; D remains unclear. Deletions cut 8 bases from V and 0 bases from J, with 11 bases between. Per the germline V gene, CDR1 is MNHNS and CDR2 is SASEGT. This CDR3 is 14 amino acids long. The CDR3 sequence is CASGGGYSNQPQHF. The DNA for the CDR3 is TGTGCCAGCGGCGGAGGTTATAGCAATCAGCCCCAGCATTTT.

The rearrangement uses TRBV25-1 and TRBJ1-2; 8 bases fit TRBD1. Per the germline V gene, CDR1 is MGHDK and CDR2 is SYGVNS. The CDR3 totals 13 residues. Trimming at V came to 6 bases and at J to 2 bases, leaving 2 bases not matched to a gene. The CDR3 DNA follows: TGTGCCAGCAGCAGGACAGGGAACTATGGCTACACCTTC. Its translation: CASSRTGNYGYTF.